One sample yielded the 10 T cell receptor beta chains listed below, sequenced in a study of T-cell memory formation after mild COVID-19. TCRdb recomputed calls from the 5' RACE reads with MiXCR, one row per CDR3 protein. Of 250,000 to 300,000 distinct CDR3 sequences in the sample, about 17% were seen once. Sequencing input: PBMCs or a T cell subset sorted from them (not recorded which). All receptors come from a young man who had mild COVID-19 (a few samples of this study predate the infection). Cell type and time point are not known.

The chain combines TRBV6-5 with TRBJ1-2; maybe TRBD1 (5 bases). The V gene's germline CDR1 is MNHEY and CDR2 SVGAGI. Trimming stripped 6 bases from V and 3 bases from J, with 17 bases between. The CDR3 extends over 15 amino acids. DNA for the CDR3: TGTGCCAGCAGCTCCCCGGGGGGGTCGGACTATGGCTACACCTTC. This sequence encodes CASSSPGGSDYGYTF.

The genes are TRBV6-5 and TRBJ2-7, with a possible D match to TRBD1 (6 bases). CDR1 and CDR2 from the germline V gene are MNHEY and SVGAGI. V lost 0 bases to trimming and J lost 0 bases, with 12 bases between them. CDR3 size: 16 residues. The chain's CDR3 is CASSYSPGASSYEQYF. The CDR3 bases are TGTGCCAGCAGTTACTCGCCAGGGGCGAGCTCCTACGAGCAGTACTTC.

This sequence joins TRBV21-1 and TRBJ2-5. TRBV21-1 is marked as a pseudogene. The CDR3 totals 16 residues. The CDR3 loop reads CASSKSGKNRQETQYF. The CDR3 DNA is TGTGCCAGCAGCAAATCGGGAAAGAACAGACAAGAGACCCAGTACTTC.

This clonotype was counted at least ten times. The CDR3 coding sequence is TGCGCCAGCAGCGTTGGCCGGGAGCAGTTCTTC. Its protein is CASSVGREQFF. The rearrangement joins TRBV5-1 to TRBJ2-1; D is uncertain. The V gene's germline CDR1 is SGHRS and CDR2 YFSETQ. This CDR3 contains 11 residues. Trimming took 4 bases from V and 10 from J, leaving 9 bases between them.

The chain is built from TRBV6-5 and TRBJ1-5, with D possibly being TRBD1 (5 bases). V dropped 0 bases and J dropped 7 bases, with 13 bases sitting between them. The germline CDR1 and CDR2 sequences are MNHEY and SVGAGI. The CDR3 has 15 amino acids. CDR3 region: CASSYSSGGGQPQHF. CDR3 sequence (DNA): TGTGCCAGCAGTTACTCGTCGGGGGGTGGCCAGCCCCAGCATTTT.

Ten or more counts support this clonotype. The chain joins TRBV5-1 to TRBJ2-7; 8 bases match TRBD1. J gave up 4 bases and V 4 bases, and 7 bases lay outside the gene matches. The CDR3 runs to 14 residues. Germline assignment: CDR1 SGHRS and CDR2 YFSETQ. In DNA form, the CDR3 reads TGCGCCAGCAGCGCAGGACAGGGAACTTACGAGCAGTACGTC. As protein: CASSAGQGTYEQYV.

This clonotype was detected only a few times. The chain combines TRBV4-1 with TRBJ2-5; TRBD2 aligns across 7 bases. The length of the CDR3 is 16 residues. Trimming took 4 bases from V and 2 from J; bases not matched to a gene: 10. The germline V gene encodes CDR1 MGHRA and CDR2 YSYEKL. As DNA, the CDR3 is TGCGCCAGCAGCCCAAATGGGTGGGGGGGACAAGAGACCCAGTACTTC. Amino acids: CASSPNGWGGQETQYF.

The J gene is TRBJ2-2, the V gene TRBV5-1; 7 bases map to TRBD1. The J segment lost 7 bases and the V segment lost 6 bases, leaving 9 bases of the junction unmatched. The CDR3 totals 14 residues. CDR1 and CDR2 (germline): SGHRS, YFSETQ. The CDR3 DNA sequence: TGCGCCAGCAAGGAGACAGGGTCGAACGGGGAGCTGTTTTTT. It yields the protein CASKETGSNGELFF.

This chain joins TRBV7-6 and TRBJ1-3; TRBD1 matches at 7 bases. Germline V gene sequence: CDR1 SGHVS, CDR2 FNYEAQ. The V segment lost 5 bases and the J segment 1 base; nucleotides outside the gene matches: 8. The CDR3 loop spans 16 amino acids. CDR3 protein: CASSQGQALSGNTIYF. The CDR3 region has the DNA TGTGCCAGCAGCCAAGGACAGGCTTTATCTGGAAACACCATATATTTT. Variable domain in full (rest from reference TRBV7-6 and TRBJ1-3): GAGVSQSPRYKVTKRGQDVALRCDPISGHVSLYWYRQALGQGPEFLTYFNYEAQQDKSGLPNDRFSAERPEGSISTLTIQRTEQRDSAMYRCASSQGQALSGNTIYFGEGSWLTVV.

This clonotype was found a few times. The rearrangement joins TRBV11-2 to TRBJ1-1; 9 nucleotides agree with TRBD1. Germline V gene lookup returns CDR1 SGHAT and CDR2 FQNNGV. The CDR3 contains 15 residues. V lost 6 bases and J lost 4; bases outside the gene matches: 9. The CDR3 protein is CASRKPGQGITEAFF. CDR3 DNA: TGTGCCAGCAGGAAACCGGGACAGGGCATCACTGAAGCTTTCTTT.